These 5 T cell receptor beta chains were sequenced from one sample in a study of CD8+CD57+ T cells in acquired aplastic anemia. CDR3 and TCR beta VDJ profiling relied on genomic DNA as the template. TCRdb re-called the reads with MiXCR, one entry per CDR3 protein. Seen here are hundreds of thousands of distinct CDR3 sequences, 55% to 70% observed once, and the top ten hold 4%. Sequencing was carried out using sorted CD4+, CD8+, or CD8+CD57+ T cells (not recorded which) from PBMCs. The receptor set was obtained from a human donor in good health, serving as a control.

This clonotype was counted ten times or more. V usage is TRBV5-1 and J usage is TRBJ2-1, with D possibly matching TRBD2 (6 bases). This CDR3 comprises 13 residues. The germline CDR1 and CDR2 sequences are SGHRS and YFSETQ. Deletions cut 0 bases from V and 9 bases from J, with 10 bases between. The CDR3: CASSLGDGGEQFF. CDR3 nucleotide sequence: TGCGCCAGCAGCTTGGGTGACGGGGGTGAGCAGTTCTTC.

This clonotype was seen many times. The V gene is TRBV29-1, the J gene TRBJ2-7; the match to TRBD1 covers 9 bases. This CDR3 is 13 amino acids long. Germline CDR1 is SQVTM and CDR2 is ANQGSEA. With 3 bases clipped from V and 5 bases from J, the junction kept 5 bases outside the gene matches. CDR3 DNA: TGCAGCGTTGATGGGACAGGGTCCCACGAGCAGTACTTC. Translated: CSVDGTGSHEQYF.

Many counts were recorded for this clonotype. This chain links TRBV20-1 with TRBJ2-7; 7 bases line up with TRBD2. The CDR3 extends over 16 amino acids. Per germline, CDR1 DFQATT and CDR2 SNEGSKA (reference sequence). The CDR3 DNA reads TGCAGGGACCCACAGACACGGACTAGTGAAGTTTACGAGCAGTACTTC. This codes for CRDPQTRTSEVYEQYF.

The rearrangement uses TRBV11-2 and TRBJ1-5; 7 bases match TRBD1. This CDR3 is 15 amino acids long. V shed 0 bases, J shed 7 bases, and the junction held 6 bases outside the gene matches. The germline V gene encodes CDR1 SGHAT and CDR2 FQNNGV. In DNA, the CDR3 is TGTGCCAGCAGCTTAGATACAGGGGCTGGCCAGCCCCAGCATTTT. Its translation: CASSLDTGAGQPQHF. The whole variable domain, filled in from reference TRBV11-2 and TRBJ1-5, reads EAGVAQSPRYKIIEKRQSVAFWCNPISGHATLYWYQQILGQGPKLLIQFQNNGVVDDSQLPKDRFSAERLKGVDSTLKIQPAKLEDSAVYLCASSLDTGAGQPQHFGDGTRLSIL.

On this clonotype: One end of the junction does not line up with germline, which may come from a read error. The chain carries TRBV7-2 and TRBJ1-2, with D possibly being TRBD1 (6 bases). This CDR3 has 14 amino acids. CDR1 and CDR2 (germline): SGHTA, FQGNSA. The CDR3 is CASSLGQGLNQYHF. DNA for the CDR3: TGTGCCAGCAGCTTAGGGCAGGGGCTGAATCAGTACCACTTC.